This TCR beta chain was profiled in a study of CD8 T cells in ankylosing spondylitis. Notes on the study in general: Existing reports had already noted some motif variants in reactive arthritis synovial fluid and blood. Blood from ankylosing spondylitis patients appeared to carry a characteristic roughly 8-variant TCR beta motif. Reports say disease-linked clones showed up significantly more in matched ankylosing spondylitis synovial fluid.

As for this clonotype: The antigen is unknown.

Germline-derived CDR1 and CDR2 are SGHRS and YFSETQ. V was clipped by 5 bases and J by 7 bases; unmatched bases: 2. This CDR3 has 12 amino acids. TCRdb processed the 5' RACE reads anew with MiXCR; each CDR3 protein has one entry. Of roughly 450,000 distinct CDR3 sequences listed, roughly a quarter are singletons. V gene TRBV5-1 combines with J gene TRBJ1-3; 8 bases match TRBD1. This TCR was sampled from a male donor with ankylosing spondylitis. Material for sequencing was blood, either unsorted or a sorted T cell fraction (not recorded which). This CDR3 reads CASSWDRNTIYF. The CDR3 DNA follows: TGCGCCAGCAGTTGGGACAGGAACACCATATATTTT.